The clone carrying this T cell receptor (beta chain) was seen only a few times. Its antigen is as yet unknown. This entry is derived from a study of blood T cells in healthy people across ages. Regarding the study as a whole: Those diversity estimates obtained from one million T cells were thought to be underestimates. The study could not conclusively compare naive and antigen-experienced cells, given its unsorted PBMCs.

V was cut by 0 bases and J by 6 bases, with 20 bases left in between. There are 16 residues in the CDR3. The germline gives CDR1 DFQATT, CDR2 SNEGSKA (reference sequence). A second PCR of about 7 to 12 cycles used a sample-barcoded 5' primer and a J-beta primer mix. TCRdb itself ran the 5' RACE reads through MiXCR, one entry per CDR3 protein. The top ten hold about an eighth of the sample, which has 850,000 to 1,100,000 distinct CDR3 sequences, 30% to 40% seen once. Sequenced input: blood. The clonotype was recovered from a young man in good health. This chain uses TRBV20-1 with TRBJ1-1, with a weak D call TRBD1 (5 bases). The CDR3 sequence: CSARDQGWVRTPEAFF. DNA for the CDR3: TGCAGTGCTAGAGATCAGGGTTGGGTCAGAACCCCTGAAGCTTTCTTT.